This TCR beta chain originates from a study of T cell responses to AZD1222 COVID-19 vaccine. Study at large: Pooling of second doses given at about 4 or about 12 weeks was done. Broader study findings: Once two AZD1222 doses were given, Spike-specific TCR breadth and depth went up. The study sampled repertoires only after the peak T cell response. Of the AZD1222 recipients, only 5 or 6 were seropositive at baseline.

On this clone itself: Its target is not known.

Using immunoSEQ multiplex PCR, the repertoire was profiled, and TCRdb retains in-frame clones only, with some absent. The sample records over 95,000 clones, around 90% being singletons. The specimen comprised peripheral blood, sampled on day 0 of AZD1222 vaccination. The sequence derives from an adult in good health.

CDR3 DNA: TGTGCCAGTAGAAGTGGACAGCTTATCAATCAGCCCCAGCATTTT. It codes for CASRSGQLINQPQHF. The genes are TRBV19 and TRBJ1-5, with a possible D match to TRBD1 (6 bases). The CDR3 sequence is 15 residues long. Germline lookup yields CDR1 LNHDA and CDR2 SQIVND (reference sequence). Between the trimmed V and J ends, which lost 6 bases and 3 bases, there was a span of 15 bases.